This T cell receptor beta chain was obtained from a study of blood T cell repertoires in COVID-19. Whole-study context: Samples representing acute and convalescent COVID-19 were sourced from the United States, Italy and Spain. PBMCs, B-cell-depleted T cells, or T cells were the source of the cDNA or gDNA that made up the material.

Germline V CDR1 and CDR2: GTSNPN, SVGIG (reference sequence). CDR3 length equals 13 residues. The germline V and J ends were trimmed by 2 bases and 0 bases, with 7 bases remaining between them. Clones were sequenced by immunoSEQ multiplex PCR, and TCRdb holds only the in-frame ones, with some missing. This repertoire shows a few hundred thousand clones, 85% to 90% found once; its top ten account for roughly 10%. In its sample, this clone was seen once. Two negative PCRs, clearance, or symptom resolution characterized the recovered Cohort 3 donors. This chain joins TRBV30 and TRBJ1-2; D not certain. This TCR derives from a woman aged 45-65 years who had recovered from COVID-19. Sequenced material: PBMCs or T cells enriched from blood (not recorded which). This CDR3 reads CAWSSGANYGYTF. In DNA form, the CDR3 reads TGTGCCTGGAGTTCCGGAGCTAACTATGGCTACACCTTC.